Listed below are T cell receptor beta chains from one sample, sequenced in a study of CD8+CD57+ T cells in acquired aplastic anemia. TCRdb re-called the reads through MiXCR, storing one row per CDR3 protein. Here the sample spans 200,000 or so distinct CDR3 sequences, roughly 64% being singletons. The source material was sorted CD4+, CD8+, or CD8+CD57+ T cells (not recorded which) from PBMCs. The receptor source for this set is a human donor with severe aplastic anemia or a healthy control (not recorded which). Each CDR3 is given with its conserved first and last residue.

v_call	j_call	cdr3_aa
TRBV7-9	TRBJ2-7	CASSLNEGGIYEQYF
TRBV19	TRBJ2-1	CASSRHEGVGTYNEQFF
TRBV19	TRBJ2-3	CASRQSFGTDTQYF
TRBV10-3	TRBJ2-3	CAISYSTDTQYF
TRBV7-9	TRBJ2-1	CASSLGTGGFGEQFF
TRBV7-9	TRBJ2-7	CASSLALGSEQYF
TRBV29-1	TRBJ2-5	CSVAMTQETQYF
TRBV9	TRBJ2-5	CASSVGAGVQETQYF
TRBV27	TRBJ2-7	CASSSYYEQYF
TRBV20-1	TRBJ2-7	CSARPPDEELEQYF
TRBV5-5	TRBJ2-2	CASSKGLAGGPGTGELFF
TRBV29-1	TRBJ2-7	CSVVYGPNYEQYF
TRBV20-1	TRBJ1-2	CSAHNRGGYTF
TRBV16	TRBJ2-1	CASSPHQEGLSSYNEQFF
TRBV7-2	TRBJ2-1	CASSLRPAYNEQFF
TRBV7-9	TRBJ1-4	CASSLWGTNEKLFF
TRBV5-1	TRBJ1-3	CASSPRQGSSGNTIYF
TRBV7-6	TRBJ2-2	CASSFGDGELFF
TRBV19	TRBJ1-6	CASSTTGPGYNSPLHF
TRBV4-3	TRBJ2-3	CASSQGDTDTQYF
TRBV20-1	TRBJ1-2	CSARDGNVFYGYTF
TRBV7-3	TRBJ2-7	CASSFRPNYEQYF
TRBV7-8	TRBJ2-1	CASSLVLAGYNEQFF
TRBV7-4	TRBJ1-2	CASSSSGTVNYGYTF
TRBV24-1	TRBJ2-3	CATSDPTGKSTDTQYF
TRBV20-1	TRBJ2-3	CSARDLASGRDTQYF
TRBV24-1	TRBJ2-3	CATSGDRRGSDTQYF
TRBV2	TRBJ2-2	CVSSSSTGHGELFF
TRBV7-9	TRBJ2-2	CASTPVPGELFF
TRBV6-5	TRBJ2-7	CATAPQALREQYF
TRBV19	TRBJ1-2	CASSSTATGGTYGYTF
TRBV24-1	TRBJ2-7	CATSDTGTGIHEQYF